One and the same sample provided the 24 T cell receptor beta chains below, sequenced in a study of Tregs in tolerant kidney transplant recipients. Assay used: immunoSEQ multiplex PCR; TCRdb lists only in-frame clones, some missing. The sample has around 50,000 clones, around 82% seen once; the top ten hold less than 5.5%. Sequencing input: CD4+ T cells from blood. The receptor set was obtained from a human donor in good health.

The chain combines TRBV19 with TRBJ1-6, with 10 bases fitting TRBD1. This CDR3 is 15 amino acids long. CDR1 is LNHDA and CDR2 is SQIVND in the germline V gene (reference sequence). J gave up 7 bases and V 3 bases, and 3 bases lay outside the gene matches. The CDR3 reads CASSIGTGENSPLHF. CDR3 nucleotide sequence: TGTGCCAGTAGTATTGGGACAGGGGAAAATTCACCCCTCCACTTT.

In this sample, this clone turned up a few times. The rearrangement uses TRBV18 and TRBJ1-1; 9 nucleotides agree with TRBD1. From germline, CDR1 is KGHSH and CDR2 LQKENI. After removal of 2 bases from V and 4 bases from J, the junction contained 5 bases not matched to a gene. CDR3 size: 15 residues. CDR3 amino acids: CASSPGTGRGTEAFF. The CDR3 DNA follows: TGTGCCAGCTCACCAGGGACAGGGAGGGGCACTGAAGCTTTCTTT.

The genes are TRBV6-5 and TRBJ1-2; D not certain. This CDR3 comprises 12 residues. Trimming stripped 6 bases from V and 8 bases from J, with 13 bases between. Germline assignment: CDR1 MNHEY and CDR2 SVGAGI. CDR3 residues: CASSPAGGGYTF. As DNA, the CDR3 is TGTGCCAGCAGCCCCGCCGGAGGAGGCTACACCTTC.

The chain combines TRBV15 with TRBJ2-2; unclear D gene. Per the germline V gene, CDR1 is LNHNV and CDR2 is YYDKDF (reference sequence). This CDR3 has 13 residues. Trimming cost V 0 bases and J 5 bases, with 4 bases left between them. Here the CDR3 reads CATSRDRTGELFF. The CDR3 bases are TGTGCCACCAGCAGAGATCGTACCGGGGAGCTGTTTTTT. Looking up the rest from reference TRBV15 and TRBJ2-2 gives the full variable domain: DAMVIQNPRYQVTQFGKPVTLSCSQTLNHNVMYWYQQKSSQAPKLLFHYYDKDFNNEADTPDNFQSRRPNTSFCFLDIRSPGLGDTAMYLCATSRDRTGELFFGEGSRLTVL.

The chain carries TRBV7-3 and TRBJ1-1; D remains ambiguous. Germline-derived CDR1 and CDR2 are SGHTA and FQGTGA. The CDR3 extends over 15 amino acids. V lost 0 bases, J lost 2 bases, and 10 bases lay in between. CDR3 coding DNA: TGTGCCAGCAGCTTAACCTTCGGCGCCAACACTGAAGCTTTCTTT. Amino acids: CASSLTFGANTEAFF.

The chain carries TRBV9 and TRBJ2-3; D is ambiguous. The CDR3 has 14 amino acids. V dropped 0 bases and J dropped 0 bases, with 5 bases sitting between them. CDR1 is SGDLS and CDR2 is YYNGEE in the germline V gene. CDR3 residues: CASSVGPSTDTQYF. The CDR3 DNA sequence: TGTGCCAGCAGCGTAGGCCCGAGCACAGATACGCAGTATTTT. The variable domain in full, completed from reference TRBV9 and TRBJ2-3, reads DSGVTQTPKHLITATGQRVTLRCSPRSGDLSVYWYQQSLDQGLQFLIQYYNGEERAKGNILERFSAQQFPDLHSELNLSSLELGDSALYFCASSVGPSTDTQYFGPGTRLTVL.

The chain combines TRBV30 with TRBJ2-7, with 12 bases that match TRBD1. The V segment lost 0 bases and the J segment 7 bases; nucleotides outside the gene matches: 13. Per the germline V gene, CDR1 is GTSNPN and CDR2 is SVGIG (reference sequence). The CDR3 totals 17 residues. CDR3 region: CAWSVHIVGQGAKEQYF. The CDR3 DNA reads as TGTGCCTGGAGTGTACACATAGTGGGACAGGGGGCAAAAGAGCAGTACTTC.

This CDR3 reads CASSRTTGAPIEQYF. The CDR3 DNA sequence: TGTGCCAGCAGTCGCACGACAGGGGCCCCGATAGAGCAGTACTTC. The chain employs TRBV13 and TRBJ2-7; 8 nucleotides agree with TRBD1. The CDR3 is made up of 15 amino acids. The junction had 14 bases not matched to a gene; V was cut back by 6 bases and J by 7 bases. Germline V gene data show CDR1 as PRHDT and CDR2 as FYEKMQ (reference sequence).

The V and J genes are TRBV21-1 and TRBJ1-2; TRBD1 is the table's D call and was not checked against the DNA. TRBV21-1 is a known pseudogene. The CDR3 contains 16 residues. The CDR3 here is CASSKEPRIANYGYTF. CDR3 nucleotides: TGTGCCAGCAGCAAAGAACCCAGGATAGCTAACTATGGCTACACCTTC.

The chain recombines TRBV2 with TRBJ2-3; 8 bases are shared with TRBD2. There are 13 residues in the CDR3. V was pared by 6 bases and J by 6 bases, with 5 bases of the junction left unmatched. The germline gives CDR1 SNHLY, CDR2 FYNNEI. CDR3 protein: CASRGTGGDTQYF. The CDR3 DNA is TGTGCCAGCAGAGGGACGGGAGGGGATACGCAGTATTTT. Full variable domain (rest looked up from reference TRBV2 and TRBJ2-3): EPEVTQTPSHQVTQMGQEVILRCVPISNHLYFYWYRQILGQKVEFLVSFYNNEISEKSEIFDDQFSVERPDGSNFTLKIRSTKLEDSAMYFCASRGTGGDTQYFGPGTRLTVL.

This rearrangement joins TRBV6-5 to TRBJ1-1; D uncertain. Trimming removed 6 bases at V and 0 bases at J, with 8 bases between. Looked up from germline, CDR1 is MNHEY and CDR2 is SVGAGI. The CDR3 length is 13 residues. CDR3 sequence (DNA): TGTGCCAGCAGGCGGACGGTGAACACTGAAGCTTTCTTT. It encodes CASRRTVNTEAFF.

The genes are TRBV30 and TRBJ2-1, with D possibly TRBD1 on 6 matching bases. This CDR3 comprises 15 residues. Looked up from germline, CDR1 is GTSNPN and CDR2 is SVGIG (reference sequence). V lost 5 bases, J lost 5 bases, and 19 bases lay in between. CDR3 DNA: TGTGCCTGGGGACCCGGACAGTCCGGGAACAATGAGCAGTTCTTC. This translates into CAWGPGQSGNNEQFF. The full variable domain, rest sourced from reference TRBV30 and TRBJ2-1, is SQTIHQWPATLVQPVGSPLSLECTVEGTSNPNLYWYRQAAGRGLQLLFYSVGIGQISSEVPQNLSASRPQDRQFILSSKKLLLSDSGFYLCAWGPGQSGNNEQFFGPGTRLTVL.

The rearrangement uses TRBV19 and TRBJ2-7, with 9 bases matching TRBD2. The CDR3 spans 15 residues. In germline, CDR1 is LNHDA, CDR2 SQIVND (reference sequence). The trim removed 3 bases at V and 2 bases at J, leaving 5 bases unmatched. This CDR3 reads CASSMAGGGPYEQYF. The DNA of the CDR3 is TGTGCCAGTAGTATGGCGGGAGGGGGTCCCTACGAGCAGTACTTC.

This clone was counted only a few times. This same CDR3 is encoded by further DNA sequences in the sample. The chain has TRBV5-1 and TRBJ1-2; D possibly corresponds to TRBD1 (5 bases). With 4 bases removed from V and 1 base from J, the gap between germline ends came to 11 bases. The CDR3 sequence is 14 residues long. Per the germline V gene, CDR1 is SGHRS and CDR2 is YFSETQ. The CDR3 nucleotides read TGCGCCAGCAGCCTCGCGGGGGGTAACTATGGCTACACCTTC. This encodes CASSLAGGNYGYTF. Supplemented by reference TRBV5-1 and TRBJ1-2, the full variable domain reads KAGVTQTPRYLIKTRGQQVTLSCSPISGHRSVSWYQQTPGQGLQFLFEYFSETQRNKGNFPGRFSGRQFSNSRSEMNVSTLELGDSALYLCASSLAGGNYGYTFGSGTRLTVV.

DNA for the CDR3: TGCAGTGCTAGTCTAGGGAACACCATATATTTT. Protein product: CSASLGNTIYF. The chain combines TRBV20-1 with TRBJ1-3; D gene ambiguous. This CDR3 contains 11 residues. Trimming removed 3 bases at V and 7 bases at J, with 7 bases between. Germline V CDR1 and CDR2: DFQATT, SNEGSKA (reference sequence).

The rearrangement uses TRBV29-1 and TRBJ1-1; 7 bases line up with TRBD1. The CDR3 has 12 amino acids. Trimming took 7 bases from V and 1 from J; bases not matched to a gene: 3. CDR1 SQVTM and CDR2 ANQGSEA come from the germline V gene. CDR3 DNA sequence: TGCAGCGGGGGACAGACGAACACTGAAGCTTTCTTT. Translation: CSGGQTNTEAFF.

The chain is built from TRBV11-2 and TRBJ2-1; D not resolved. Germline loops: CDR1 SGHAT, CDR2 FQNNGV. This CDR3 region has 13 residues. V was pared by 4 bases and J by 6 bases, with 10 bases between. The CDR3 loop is CASSSERINEQFF. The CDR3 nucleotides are TGTGCCAGCAGCTCTGAGAGAATCAATGAGCAGTTCTTC.

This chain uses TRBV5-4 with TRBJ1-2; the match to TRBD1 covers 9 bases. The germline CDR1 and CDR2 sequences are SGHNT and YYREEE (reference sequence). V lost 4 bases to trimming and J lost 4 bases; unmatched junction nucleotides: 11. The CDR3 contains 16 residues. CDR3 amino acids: CASSLGAGQGPYGYTF. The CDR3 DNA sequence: TGTGCCAGCAGCCTGGGGGCCGGACAGGGGCCCTATGGCTACACCTTC.

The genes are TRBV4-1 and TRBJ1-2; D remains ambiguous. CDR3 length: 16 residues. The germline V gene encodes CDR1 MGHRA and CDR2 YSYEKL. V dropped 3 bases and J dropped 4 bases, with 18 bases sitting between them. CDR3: CASSHPAFGRTYGYTF. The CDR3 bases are TGCGCCAGCAGCCATCCGGCCTTTGGCAGGACCTATGGCTACACCTTC.

The CDR3 spells CASSLVGRGSPLQPQHF. CDR3 coding DNA: TGTGCCAGCAGCTTAGTGGGCCGGGGCTCACCACTTCAGCCCCAGCATTTT. The J gene is TRBJ1-5, the V gene TRBV5-5; possibly TRBD1 for D (5 bases). Trimming cost V 2 bases and J 6 bases, with 21 bases left between them. The germline gives CDR1 SGHKS, CDR2 YYEKEE (reference sequence). The CDR3 is 17 residues long.

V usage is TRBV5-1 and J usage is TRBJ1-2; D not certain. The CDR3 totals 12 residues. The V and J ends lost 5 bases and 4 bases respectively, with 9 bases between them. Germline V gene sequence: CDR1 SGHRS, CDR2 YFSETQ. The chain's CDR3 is CASRWAFYGYTF. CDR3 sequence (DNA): TGCGCCAGCAGATGGGCCTTCTATGGCTACACCTTC.

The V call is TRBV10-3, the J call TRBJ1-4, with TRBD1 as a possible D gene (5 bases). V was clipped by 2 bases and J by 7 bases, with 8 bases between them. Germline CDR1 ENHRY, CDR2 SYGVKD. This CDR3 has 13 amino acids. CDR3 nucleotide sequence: TGTGCCATCAGTGAGGGGGCGAGTGAAAAACTGTTTTTT. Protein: CAISEGASEKLFF.

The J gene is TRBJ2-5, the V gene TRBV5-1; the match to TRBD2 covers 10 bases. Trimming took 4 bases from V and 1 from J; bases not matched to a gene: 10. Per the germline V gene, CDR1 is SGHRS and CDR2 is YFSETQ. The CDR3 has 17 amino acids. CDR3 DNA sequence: TGCGCCAGCAGCCCGGGTGGACTAGCGGACTCCCAAGAGACCCAGTACTTC. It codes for CASSPGGLADSQETQYF.

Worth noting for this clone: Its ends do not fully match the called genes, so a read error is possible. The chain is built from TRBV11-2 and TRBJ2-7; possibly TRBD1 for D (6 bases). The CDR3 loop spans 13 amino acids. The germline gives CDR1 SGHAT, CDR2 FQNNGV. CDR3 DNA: TGCGCCAGCAGCCGAACCCCAGGGGAAGAGCAGTACTTC. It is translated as CASSRTPGEEQYF.